This is a list of T cell receptor beta chains from one sample in a study of cytomegalovirus exposure and HLA in healthy donors. TCRdb keeps only in-frame clones here, not all; method: immunoSEQ multiplex PCR. The sample includes 80,000 to 100,000 clones, over 75% of them seen just once. The sample consisted of PBMCs. These receptor sequences come from a man aged 35 to 55 in good health and CMV-seropositive. Each CDR3 is given with its conserved first and last residue. Fields, in order: clone size, J gene, D gene, V gene, CDR3 protein, CDR3 DNA. The D gene is left open where the match is weak. Clone size is not always given. Where it is, it says once, few, many or a class for expanded clones.

size: once
J: TRBJ1-5
D: TRBD1
V: TRBV30
CDR3: CAWSGGTGEGQPQHF
DNA: TGTGCCTGGAGTGGAGGGACAGGGGAAGGTCAGCCCCAGCATTTT

size: .
J: TRBJ1-2
D: .
V: TRBV1
CDR3: CTSSQERDRGRPFYGYTF
DNA: TGCACCAGCAGCCAAGAGCGGGACAGGGGGCGGCCCTTCTATGGCTACACCTTC

size: .
J: TRBJ2-7
D: TRBD2
V: TRBV5-1
CDR3: CASSLSGGAYEQYF
DNA: TGCGCCAGCAGCTTAAGCGGGGGGGCCTACGAGCAGTACTTC

size: once
J: TRBJ2-6
D: .
V: TRBV19
CDR3: CASSVGAAGANGLTF
DNA: TGTGCCAGTAGTGTAGGGGCCGCTGGGGCCAACGGCCTGACTTTC

size: .
J: TRBJ2-4
D: TRBD1
V: TRBV4-2
CDR3: CASSQESAGGYAKNIQYF
DNA: TGTGCCAGCAGCCAAGAATCGGCAGGGGGTTACGCCAAAAACATTCAGTACTTC

size: .
J: TRBJ2-5
D: .
V: TRBV18
CDR3: CASSPGQGTVETQYF
DNA: TGTGCCAGCTCACCAGGGCAGGGGACGGTTGAGACCCAGTACTTC

size: .
J: TRBJ2-7
D: TRBD2
V: TRBV29-1
CDR3: CSTSGTSGSYEQYF
DNA: TGCAGCACCTCCGGGACTAGCGGATCCTACGAGCAGTACTTC

size: .
J: TRBJ2-2
D: .
V: TRBV5-8
CDR3: CASSLRATTGELFF
DNA: TGTGCCAGCAGCTTGAGAGCGACCACCGGGGAGCTGTTTTTT

size: .
J: TRBJ2-1
D: .
V: TRBV28
CDR3: CASSPPSYNEQFF
DNA: TGTGCCAGCAGTCCTCCCTCCTACAATGAGCAGTTCTTC

size: .
J: TRBJ2-2
D: TRBD2
V: TRBV6-1
CDR3: CASSEGSGTVYGELFF
DNA: TGTGCCAGCAGTGAGGGGAGCGGGACTGTTTACGGGGAGCTGTTTTTT

size: .
J: TRBJ1-1
D: .
V: TRBV6-1
CDR3: CASSEQGLNTEAFF
DNA: TGTGCCAGCAGTGAACAGGGCTTGAACACTGAAGCTTTCTTT

size: few
J: TRBJ2-5
D: TRBD2
V: TRBV15
CDR3: CATSRDHQGLAGGEQETQYF
DNA: TGTGCCACCAGCAGAGATCACCAGGGACTAGCGGGAGGGGAACAAGAGACCCAGTACTTC

size: .
J: TRBJ2-5
D: TRBD2
V: TRBV11-3
CDR3: CASSLMGLAEETQYF
DNA: TGTGCCAGCAGCTTAATGGGACTAGCGGAAGAGACCCAGTACTTC

size: .
J: TRBJ1-5
D: TRBD1
V: TRBV5-4
CDR3: CASSKGQNQPQHF
DNA: TGTGCCAGCAGCAAGGGACAGAATCAGCCCCAGCATTTT

size: .
J: TRBJ1-3
D: .
V: TRBV2
CDR3: CASSDTRGGPGNTIYF
DNA: TGTGCCAGCAGTGACACCCGGGGGGGACCTGGAAACACCATATATTTT

size: .
J: TRBJ1-6
D: .
V: TRBV9
CDR3: CASSPGGALNSPLHF
DNA: TGTGCCAGCAGCCCCGGGGGGGCGCTTAATTCACCCCTCCACTTT

size: once
J: TRBJ2-7
D: .
V: TRBV19
CDR3: CASSPSRGRYEQYF
DNA: TGTGCCAGTAGTCCCTCCCGTGGGAGATACGAGCAGTACTTC

size: .
J: TRBJ2-2
D: .
V: TRBV6-6
CDR3: CASAPGLANTGELFF
DNA: TGTGCCAGCGCACCGGGACTGGCGAACACCGGGGAGCTGTTTTTT

size: few
J: TRBJ2-1
D: TRBD2
V: TRBV7-2
CDR3: CASSPRDYLNNEQFF
DNA: TGTGCCAGCAGCCCCCGGGACTACTTAAACAATGAGCAGTTCTTC

size: once
J: TRBJ1-2
D: .
V: TRBV10-3
CDR3: CAISEKGGVGDYGYTF
DNA: TGTGCCATCAGTGAGAAGGGTGGGGTAGGGGACTATGGCTACACCTTC

size: .
J: TRBJ2-1
D: .
V: TRBV27
CDR3: CASSPLHSRGSSYNEQFF
DNA: TGTGCCAGCAGTCCCCTCCACTCCAGGGGAAGCTCCTACAATGAGCAGTTCTTC

size: .
J: TRBJ1-6
D: .
V: TRBV19
CDR3: CASSMGPGVNSPLHF
DNA: TGTGCCAGTAGTATGGGGCCAGGGGTTAATTCACCCCTCCACTTT

size: .
J: TRBJ1-4
D: TRBD1
V: TRBV6-5
CDR3: CASKTGFANEKLFF
DNA: TGTGCCAGCAAGACAGGGTTCGCTAATGAAAAACTGTTTTTT

size: .
J: TRBJ2-5
D: .
V: TRBV25-1
CDR3: CASSEPGTQETQYF
DNA: TGTGCCAGCAGTGAGCCAGGGACTCAAGAGACCCAGTACTTC

size: .
J: TRBJ1-1
D: .
V: TRBV2
CDR3: CARKTRVTDTEAFF
DNA: TGTGCCAGAAAAACCCGGGTCACGGACACTGAAGCTTTCTTT

size: .
J: TRBJ2-7
D: .
V: TRBV11-2
CDR3: CASSSYRVGSEQYF
DNA: TGTGCCAGCAGCTCCTACAGGGTAGGGTCCGAGCAGTACTTC

size: .
J: TRBJ2-6
D: TRBD1
V: TRBV7-3
CDR3: CASSSTGGSSGANVLTF
DNA: TGTGCCAGCAGCTCCACAGGGGGGTCCTCTGGGGCCAACGTCCTGACTTTC

size: .
J: TRBJ2-1
D: TRBD2
V: TRBV6-5
CDR3: CASSLRTSQGEQFF
DNA: TGTGCCAGCAGTCTCCGGACTAGCCAGGGTGAGCAGTTCTTC

size: few
J: TRBJ1-2
D: .
V: TRBV6-1
CDR3: CASSERGSWGYGYTF
DNA: TGTGCCAGCAGTGAACGGGGATCCTGGGGCTATGGCTACACCTTC

size: .
J: TRBJ2-7
D: TRBD1
V: TRBV30
CDR3: CAFRDRDEQYF
DNA: TGTGCCTTTCGGGACAGGGACGAGCAGTACTTC

size: .
J: TRBJ2-5
D: .
V: TRBV29-1
CDR3: CSGQTGGETQYF
DNA: TGCAGCGGACAAACTGGGGGGGAGACCCAGTACTTC

size: .
J: TRBJ1-5
D: .
V: TRBV30
CDR3: CAWSALGGRQPQHF
DNA: TGTGCCTGGAGTGCGTTGGGGGGGCGGCAGCCCCAGCATTTT

size: .
J: TRBJ2-1
D: .
V: TRBV7-9
CDR3: CSSSFASSSYNEQFF
DNA: TGTTCCAGCAGCTTCGCTTCGAGCTCCTACAATGAGCAGTTCTTC

size: .
J: TRBJ1-6
D: .
V: TRBV7-9
CDR3: CSSSEGDSPLHF
DNA: TGTTCCAGCAGTGAGGGGGACTCACCCCTCCACTTT

size: .
J: TRBJ1-2
D: .
V: TRBV7-2
CDR3: CASSLVREFYGYTF
DNA: TGTGCCAGCAGCTTAGTGAGGGAATTCTATGGCTACACCTTC

size: .
J: TRBJ1-2
D: .
V: TRBV5-5
CDR3: CASSGGGVLNYGYTF
DNA: TGTGCCAGCAGCGGAGGGGGGGTTCTTAACTATGGCTACACCTTC

size: .
J: TRBJ2-5
D: TRBD2
V: TRBV4-2
CDR3: CASSQDGGLAGETQYF
DNA: TGTGCCAGCAGCCAAGATGGTGGGCTAGCGGGGGAGACCCAGTACTTC

size: .
J: TRBJ1-2
D: TRBD1
V: TRBV5-4
CDR3: CASSTGTGNSYNYGYTF
DNA: TGTGCCAGCAGCACCGGGACAGGCAATTCCTATAACTATGGCTACACCTTC

size: .
J: TRBJ1-6
D: .
V: TRBV5-6
CDR3: CASSYGTPNSPLHF
DNA: TGTGCCAGCAGCTACGGGACACCGAATTCACCCCTCCACTTT

size: .
J: TRBJ2-7
D: TRBD1
V: TRBV28
CDR3: CASSLDRGFEQYF
DNA: TGTGCCAGCAGTTTAGACAGGGGATTTGAGCAGTACTTC

size: .
J: TRBJ1-1
D: TRBD1
V: TRBV28
CDR3: CASSLKGARTEAFF
DNA: TGTGCCAGCAGTTTAAAGGGGGCGAGGACTGAAGCTTTCTTT

size: .
J: TRBJ2-7
D: .
V: TRBV10-2
CDR3: CASRRARGFYEQYF
DNA: TGCGCCAGCCGCCGGGCCAGGGGATTTTACGAGCAGTACTTC

size: .
J: TRBJ1-2
D: TRBD1
V: TRBV5-1
CDR3: CASSAGQGAAGYTF
DNA: TGCGCCAGCAGCGCGGGTCAGGGGGCTGCCGGCTACACCTTC

size: .
J: TRBJ1-2
D: .
V: TRBV6-4
CDR3: CASSDGTKGYTF
DNA: TGTGCCAGCAGTGACGGGACTAAGGGCTACACCTTC

size: .
J: TRBJ1-5
D: TRBD1
V: TRBV28
CDR3: CASSETGFGQPQHF
DNA: TGTGCCAGCAGTGAGACAGGGTTTGGTCAGCCCCAGCATTTT

size: .
J: TRBJ1-5
D: .
V: TRBV18
CDR3: CASSDSSNQPQHF
DNA: TGTGCCAGCTCAGACAGTTCCAATCAGCCCCAGCATTTT

size: .
J: TRBJ1-1
D: .
V: TRBV19
CDR3: CASSANGGGTEAFF
DNA: TGTGCCAGTAGTGCGAATGGGGGAGGGACTGAAGCTTTCTTT

size: once
J: TRBJ2-4
D: TRBD2
V: TRBV19
CDR3: CASSTLGGDGSKNIQYF
DNA: TGTGCCAGTAGTACCCTGGGGGGGGACGGATCCAAAAACATTCAGTACTTC

size: .
J: TRBJ1-1
D: .
V: TRBV18
CDR3: CASSPSVNTEAFF
DNA: TGTGCCAGCTCACCAAGCGTGAACACTGAAGCTTTCTTT

size: .
J: TRBJ2-3
D: .
V: TRBV9
CDR3: CASSADIYTDTQYF
DNA: TGTGCCAGCAGCGCGGACATCTACACAGATACGCAGTATTTT

size: .
J: TRBJ1-1
D: TRBD1
V: TRBV4-2
CDR3: CASRQGMNTEAFF
DNA: TGTGCCAGCAGACAGGGGATGAACACTGAAGCTTTCTTT

size: .
J: TRBJ1-4
D: .
V: TRBV9
CDR3: CASSAIGAGNEKLFF
DNA: TGTGCCAGCAGCGCCATAGGGGCCGGTAATGAAAAACTGTTTTTT

size: .
J: TRBJ2-2
D: TRBD1
V: TRBV10-1
CDR3: CASRPGRQGATGELFF
DNA: TGCGCCAGCCGCCCGGGGAGACAGGGGGCAACCGGGGAGCTGTTTTTT

size: .
J: TRBJ2-3
D: .
V: TRBV6-1
CDR3: CASTQADTQYF
DNA: TGTGCCAGCACTCAGGCAGATACGCAGTATTTT

size: .
J: TRBJ1-2
D: .
V: TRBV7-8
CDR3: CASAQGGLGGYTF
DNA: TGTGCCAGCGCCCAGGGAGGGTTGGGTGGCTACACCTTC